These T cell receptor beta chains were read from a single sample in a study of Graves' ophthalmopathy and Graves' hyperthyroidism. One entry per CDR3 protein results from TCRdb running MiXCR on the multiplex PCR reads. This table has 740,000 or so distinct CDR3 sequences, around 40% appearing once. The sequencing input was peripheral blood. These receptors all come from an adult man with Graves' ophthalmopathy. Both conserved end residues are part of each CDR3. The order of the fields is CDR3 DNA, CDR3 protein, J gene, clone size, V gene, CDR3 length, D gene. D genes are given only for firm matches. For some rows the clone size is stated as once, few or many, or as a class when expanded; others skip it.

TGTGCCAGCAGTCCATCCGGGCCCTCGGTGGAGACCCAGTACTTC,CASSPSGPSVETQYF,TRBJ2-5,many,TRBV7-6,15,.
TGTGCCAGCAGTTTTTGGACAGGGGGCCTCACTGAAGCTTTCTTT,CASSFWTGGLTEAFF,TRBJ1-1,.,TRBV12-3/TRBV12-4,15,TRBD1
TGTGCCACCAGCAGTTTAGACAACTATGGCTACACCTTC,CATSSLDNYGYTF,TRBJ1-2,.,TRBV15,13,.
TGTGCCAGCAGTCCACAGGGACAGGGGGACTACGAGCAGTACTTC,CASSPQGQGDYEQYF,TRBJ2-7,.,TRBV24-1,15,TRBD1
TGCAGTGCTGGAGACAAAACTGGGGCCAACGTCCTGACTTTC,CSAGDKTGANVLTF,TRBJ2-6,.,TRBV20-1,14,.
TGCAGTGCTAGAGGTGCAGGGGGCGGTCAGCCCCAGCATTTT,CSARGAGGGQPQHF,TRBJ1-5,.,TRBV20-1,14,TRBD1
TGTGCCAGCAGCCAGGGGGCCGGCAATCAGCCCCAGCATTTT,CASSQGAGNQPQHF,TRBJ1-5,many,TRBV7-9,14,TRBD1
TGCAGCCCGGAGTCGGCGGGAGGGGAGACCCAGCATTTT,CSPESAGGETQHF,TRBJ1-5,.,TRBV20-1,13,.
TGTGCCACGAACCAGGCCGGGGCAGGTGGCTACACCTTC,CATNQAGAGGYTF,TRBJ1-2,.,TRBV10-2,13,.
TGTGCCAGCAGCTTAAAGGCGCGGTCTCTCACCGGGGAGCTGTTTTTT,CASSLKARSLTGELFF,TRBJ2-2,.,TRBV7-2,16,.
TGCGCCACCAGTGATCCCGGGACAGGAACCACAGATACGCAGTATTTT,CATSDPGTGTTDTQYF,TRBJ2-3,.,TRBV24-1,16,TRBD1
TGCGCCAGCAGTGAGTCTCAGGGGGCGGATCAGCCCCAGCATTTT,CASSESQGADQPQHF,TRBJ1-5,.,TRBV10-2,15,TRBD1
TGTGCCAGCAGCTTCGACCCTGGCTCTGGGGCCAACGTCCTGACTTTC,CASSFDPGSGANVLTF,TRBJ2-6,few,TRBV7-9,16,.
TGTGCCAGCAGTTACGGGGGGCCGTACGAGCAGTACTTC,CASSYGGPYEQYF,TRBJ2-7,few,TRBV6-5,13,.
TGTGCCAGCAGTGAACCCGACAGGGAGGGACTGTTTTTT,CASSEPDREGLFF,TRBJ2-2,.,TRBV25-1,13,.
TGTGCCAGCAGCCTGTTCCTGACAGAGGGCTACACCTTC,CASSLFLTEGYTF,TRBJ1-2,few,TRBV11-2,13,.
TGTGCCAGCGCCATACAGGGGGCGGACTATGGCTACACCTTC,CASAIQGADYGYTF,TRBJ1-2,.,TRBV10-2,14,TRBD1
TGTGCCAGCAGCCGCGGGACAGATGAAGCTTTCTTT,CASSRGTDEAFF,TRBJ1-1,.,TRBV6-5,12,TRBD1
TGTGCCAGCAGTGGAGGACAGGGTTTTGATGAGCAGTTCTTC,CASSGGQGFDEQFF,TRBJ2-1,few,TRBV25-1,14,TRBD1
TGTGCCAGCAGCTCTCACGGTCTTGAAGCTTTCTTT,CASSSHGLEAFF,TRBJ1-1,many,TRBV7-6,12,.
TGTGCCAGCAGAGGTGGGACAGGCTACAATCAGCCCCAGCATTTT,CASRGGTGYNQPQHF,TRBJ1-5,few,TRBV24-1,15,TRBD1
TGTGCCAGCAGTCGCTTCGGACAGGGAGGCACTGAAGCTTTCTTT,CASSRFGQGGTEAFF,TRBJ1-1,few,TRBV12-3/TRBV12-4,15,TRBD1
TGCAGTGCAATACAGGGAGGCACCGGGGAGCTGTTTTTT,CSAIQGGTGELFF,TRBJ2-2,.,TRBV20-1,13,.
TGCAGCGTTGAAAATTGGATGGACAGGGCAGATACGCAGTATTTT,CSVENWMDRADTQYF,TRBJ2-3,few,TRBV29-1,15,TRBD1
TGTGCCACCAGTGACTGGACAGTGTATGGCTACACCTTC,CATSDWTVYGYTF,TRBJ1-2,many,TRBV24-1,13,.
TGTGCCAGTAGTATGGTCCGGGTTAGTCAGCCCCAGCATTTT,CASSMVRVSQPQHF,TRBJ1-5,.,TRBV2,14,.
TGTGCCTTCCAACGGTTGGGAGACACCATATATTTT,CAFQRLGDTIYF,TRBJ1-3,.,TRBV12-3/TRBV12-4,12,.
TGCGCCAGCAGCCAAGTCCGGGACGTACCACCCTACGAGCAGTACTTC,CASSQVRDVPPYEQYF,TRBJ2-7,few,TRBV4-1,16,.
TGTGCCAGCAGCCCACGGACAGGGGGATTCTACGAGCAGTACTTC,CASSPRTGGFYEQYF,TRBJ2-7,.,TRBV9,15,TRBD1
TGTGCCAGCAGTTACGGGGGACAGGGCAGTAATGAAAAACTGTTTTTT,CASSYGGQGSNEKLFF,TRBJ1-4,.,TRBV11-2,16,TRBD1
TGCAGCGTTGTTGGCGGGAGGGCCTCGTCCTACGAGCAGTACTTC,CSVVGGRASSYEQYF,TRBJ2-7,many,TRBV29-1,15,TRBD2
TGCGCCAGCAGCAGGGACCGGGAGGGGGCTGAAGCTTTCTTT,CASSRDREGAEAFF,TRBJ1-1,few,TRBV5-1,14,.
TGTGCCAGCAGCTTGGTCACAGGGTTGGGCTATGGCTACACCTTC,CASSLVTGLGYGYTF,TRBJ1-2,.,TRBV5-8,15,.
TGTGCCAGCAGCGGAATAAGGAAGGGACTAGCGGGCAGAGCCTACGAGCAGTACTTC,CASSGIRKGLAGRAYEQYF,TRBJ2-7,.,TRBV7-2,19,TRBD2
TGCGCCAGCAGCCCGGACGGCATGGATTCACCCCTCCACTTT,CASSPDGMDSPLHF,TRBJ1-6,.,TRBV5-1,14,.
TGTGCCAGCAGGAGGGAGGGGGCGAGAATGGGGACTGAAGCTTTCTTT,CASRREGARMGTEAFF,TRBJ1-1,.,TRBV13,16,TRBD1
TGTGCCAGCAGCCGGCTAGCGGGACCTAAAGAGACCCAGTACTTC,CASSRLAGPKETQYF,TRBJ2-5,.,TRBV14,15,TRBD2
TGTGCCAGTAGTACTACCTCCACAGGGGTCAATAATTCACCCCTCCACTTT,CASSTTSTGVNNSPLHF,TRBJ1-6,.,TRBV19,17,TRBD1
TGTGCCTGGAGTAATGTCGGAAATCAGCCCCAGCATTTT,CAWSNVGNQPQHF,TRBJ1-5,.,TRBV30,13,.
TGTGCCAGCAACCGCGGGGGGACAGACGTCTATGGCTACACCTTC,CASNRGGTDVYGYTF,TRBJ1-2,.,TRBV2,15,TRBD1
TGTGCCATCAGTGAGGGGGACTCTGGGGCCAACGTCCTGACTTTC,CAISEGDSGANVLTF,TRBJ2-6,many,TRBV10-3,15,.
TGTGCCAGCAGCCAAGAGGCTAGATCCCCCTACGGGCAGTACTTC,CASSQEARSPYGQYF,TRBJ2-7,once,TRBV11-2,15,.
TGTGCCACCAGCAGAATAGACAGGGTGGATCAGCCCCAGCATTTT,CATSRIDRVDQPQHF,TRBJ1-5,many,TRBV15,15,TRBD1
TGCAGTGCTAGAGCCCAGGGTGACACCGGGGAGCAGTACTTC,CSARAQGDTGEQYF,TRBJ2-7,.,TRBV20-1,14,.
TGCAGTGCTAGTTCGTGGGGGGTTGGCAATCAGCCCCAGCATTTT,CSASSWGVGNQPQHF,TRBJ1-5,.,TRBV20-1,15,.
TGTGCCAGCTCACCGGTCCACCGAACTAATGAAAAACTGTTTTTT,CASSPVHRTNEKLFF,TRBJ1-4,.,TRBV25-1,15,.
TGTGCCAGCAGCTTCCCCGGACAGCCGACACAAGAGACCCAGTACTTC,CASSFPGQPTQETQYF,TRBJ2-5,.,TRBV7-2,16,.
TGCAGCGTTGAAGCCCAGGGTCAGCCCCAGCATTTT,CSVEAQGQPQHF,TRBJ1-5,few,TRBV29-1,12,.
TGTGCCAGCACTCGGACAGGGGGCTTGGACGAGCAGTACTTC,CASTRTGGLDEQYF,TRBJ2-7,few,TRBV7-6,14,TRBD1
TGTGCCAGCAGCTCCCCGGGACCGATTAATGAAAAACTGTTTTTT,CASSSPGPINEKLFF,TRBJ1-4,few,TRBV7-9,15,.
TGTGCCAGCAGAGGGAACTCAGGCGCCGGGGAGCTGTTTTTT,CASRGNSGAGELFF,TRBJ2-2,few,TRBV2,14,.
TGTGCCAGCAGCTTAGACACCGACTATGGCTACACCTTC,CASSLDTDYGYTF,TRBJ1-2,many,TRBV7-9,13,.
TGTGCCAGCAGCCCGACCTCCGGACAGAACACTGAAGCTTTCTTT,CASSPTSGQNTEAFF,TRBJ1-1,.,TRBV5-5,15,.
TGTGCCAGCATTGTCAGGGCAAAAACCGGGGAGCTGTTTTTT,CASIVRAKTGELFF,TRBJ2-2,few,TRBV2,14,.
TGTGCCACCGCGGACACCACTGAAGCTTTCTTT,CATADTTEAFF,TRBJ1-1,few,TRBV27,11,.
TGCAGTGCTAGGGCCGGGACAGGCTACACCTTC,CSARAGTGYTF,TRBJ1-2,.,TRBV20-1,11,.
TGTGCCAGCAGCGACCCGGGACGGGAGAACTATGGCTACACCTTC,CASSDPGRENYGYTF,TRBJ1-2,many,TRBV7-2,15,.